Here is one TCR beta chain with its context. The antigen is not known. The data derive from a study of regulatory T cells in long-lasting Graves disease. Arm-PCR of CDR3 regions and iRepertoire HTBI primers were the basis on which TCR beta libraries were built. MiXCR, applied by TCRdb to the multiplex PCR reads, yields one record per CDR3 protein. The sample gives a few hundred thousand distinct CDR3 sequences, roughly 17% of which show up once; 25% to 30% is in the top ten. Germline CDR1 reads DFQATT; CDR2 reads SNEGSKA (reference sequence). This CDR3 has 13 amino acids. The V gene end was trimmed by 0 bases and the J gene end by 3 bases; junction bases not matched to a gene: 2. Time point meaning: newly diagnosed GD, antithyroid drugs for less than 3 months. The TCR library was made from RNA extracted from PBMCs. Study-level results: Newly diagnosed patients had higher TCR diversity than persistent Graves' patients did. Accuracy was possibly reduced by small sample size.

The same sample was also used in a study of T cells in Graves' hyperthyroidism and ophthalmopathy. From that study: In the first-round RT-PCR of the TCR CDR3, the HTBI primer set was used. Within blood appeared most thyroid clonotypes that had expanded above 0.001.

The source is a man aged 40-55 years with Graves disease. This material consisted of peripheral blood mononuclear cells (PBMCs), taken at new diagnosis, from a patient treated with antithyroid drugs. The gene calls are TRBV20-1 and TRBJ2-7; 7 bases map to TRBD1. As DNA, the CDR3 is TGCAGTGCTAGAGATTGGGACAGCTACGAGCAGTACTTC. Its translation: CSARDWDSYEQYF.